This record looks at one TCR beta chain sequence and its context. Its matching antigen is unknown. Since a far larger clone is one base different, this is likely a read error. Thyroid ultrasound and orbital computed tomography, with clinical symptoms and serum thyroxine and TRAb, informed diagnoses. This entry comes from a study of T cells in Graves' hyperthyroidism and ophthalmopathy. Overall study findings and caveats: In blood, most of the thyroid clonotypes expanded above 0.001 were also present.

Germline CDR1 is SGHRS and CDR2 is YFSETQ. This CDR3 is built from 14 residues. RNA transcripts gave rise to amplified TCR beta CDR3 regions. During a first-round RT-PCR of the TCR CDR3, the HTBI primer set was used. TCRdb independently ran MiXCR on the multiplex PCR reads; one entry per CDR3 protein. The sample includes more than 450,000 distinct CDR3 sequences, 14% seen only once; the top ten take about 14%. The receptor comes from a woman in her 40s with Graves' hyperthyroidism. The J gene is TRBJ2-1, the V gene TRBV5-1, with D unresolved. The end of the DNA aligns better with TRBJ2-7, so the J call may be wrong. Input material: blood. The CDR3 reads CASSLAASYNEQYF. CDR3 nucleotide sequence: TGCGCCAGCAGCTTGGCCGCGAGTTACAATGAGCAGTACTTC.